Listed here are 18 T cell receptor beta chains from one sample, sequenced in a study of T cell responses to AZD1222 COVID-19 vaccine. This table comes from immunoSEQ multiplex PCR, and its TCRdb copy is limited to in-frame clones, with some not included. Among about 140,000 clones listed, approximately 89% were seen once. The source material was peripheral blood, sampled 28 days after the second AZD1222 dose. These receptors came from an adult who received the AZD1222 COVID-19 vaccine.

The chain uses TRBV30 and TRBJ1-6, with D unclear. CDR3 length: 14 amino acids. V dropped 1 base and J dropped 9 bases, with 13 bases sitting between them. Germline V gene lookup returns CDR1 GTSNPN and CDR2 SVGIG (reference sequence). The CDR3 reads CAWSGLSSSSPLHF. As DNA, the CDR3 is TGTGCCTGGAGTGGTTTGTCGTCCTCTTCACCCCTCCACTTT.

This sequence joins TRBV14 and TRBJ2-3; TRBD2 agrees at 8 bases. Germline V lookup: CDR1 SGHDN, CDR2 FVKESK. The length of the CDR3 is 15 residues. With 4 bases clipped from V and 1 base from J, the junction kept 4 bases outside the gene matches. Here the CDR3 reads CASSPREGGTDTQYF. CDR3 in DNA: TGTGCCAGCAGCCCTCGGGAGGGAGGCACAGATACGCAGTATTTT. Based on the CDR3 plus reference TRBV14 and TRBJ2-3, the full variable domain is EAGVTQFPSHSVIEKGQTVTLRCDPISGHDNLYWYRRVMGKEIKFLLHFVKESKQDESGMPNNRFLAERTGGTYSTLKVQPAELEDSGVYFCASSPREGGTDTQYFGPGTRLTVL.

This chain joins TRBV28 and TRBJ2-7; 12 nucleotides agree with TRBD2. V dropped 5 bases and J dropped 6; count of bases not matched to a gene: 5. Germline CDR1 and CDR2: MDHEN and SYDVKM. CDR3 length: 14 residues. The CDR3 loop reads CASSTKTSGSEQYF. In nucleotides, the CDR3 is TGTGCCAGCAGTACAAAGACTAGCGGGAGCGAGCAGTACTTC.

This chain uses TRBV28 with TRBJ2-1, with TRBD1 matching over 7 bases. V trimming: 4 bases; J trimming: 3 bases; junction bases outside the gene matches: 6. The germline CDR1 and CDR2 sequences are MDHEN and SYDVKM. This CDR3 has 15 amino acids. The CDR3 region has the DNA TGTGCCAGCAGTTACAGGGGACCCCTCTACAATGAGCAGTTCTTC. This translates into CASSYRGPLYNEQFF.

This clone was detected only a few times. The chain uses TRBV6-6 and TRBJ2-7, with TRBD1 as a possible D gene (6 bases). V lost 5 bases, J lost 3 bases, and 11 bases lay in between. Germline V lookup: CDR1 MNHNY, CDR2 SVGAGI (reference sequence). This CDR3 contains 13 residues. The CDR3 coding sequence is TGTGCCAGCAGTCGCCCAGGGGTCTACGAGCAGTACTTC. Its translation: CASSRPGVYEQYF.

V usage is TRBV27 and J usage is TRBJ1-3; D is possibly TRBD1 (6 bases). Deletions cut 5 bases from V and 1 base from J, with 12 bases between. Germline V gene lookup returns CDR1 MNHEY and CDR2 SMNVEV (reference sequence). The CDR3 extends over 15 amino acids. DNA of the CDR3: TGTGCCAGCAGTCTGACAGGTTTATCTGGAAACACCATATATTTT. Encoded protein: CASSLTGLSGNTIYF.

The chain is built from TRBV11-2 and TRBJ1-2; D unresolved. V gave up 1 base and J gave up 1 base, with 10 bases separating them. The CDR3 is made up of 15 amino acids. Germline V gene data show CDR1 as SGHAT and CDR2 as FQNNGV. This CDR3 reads CASSLGYSLNYGYTF. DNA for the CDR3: TGTGCCAGCAGCTTAGGGTACAGCCTTAACTATGGCTACACCTTC.

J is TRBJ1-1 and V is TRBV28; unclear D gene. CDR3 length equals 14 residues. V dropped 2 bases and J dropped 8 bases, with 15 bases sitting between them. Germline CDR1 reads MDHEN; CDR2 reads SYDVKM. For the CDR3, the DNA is TGTGCCAGCAGTTTACATGGGAGCCCTATCGAAGCTTTCTTT. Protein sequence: CASSLHGSPIEAFF.

The CDR3 nucleotides read TGTGCCTGGAGTACAGGCATGATATGGGGGGCTAGTTCTGGAAACACCATATATTTT. It specifies CAWSTGMIWGASSGNTIYF. The chain carries TRBV30 and TRBJ1-3, with D possibly matching TRBD1 (6 bases). Germline V lookup: CDR1 GTSNPN, CDR2 SVGIG (reference sequence). V dropped 2 bases and J dropped 1 base, with 24 bases sitting between them. The CDR3 is made up of 19 amino acids.

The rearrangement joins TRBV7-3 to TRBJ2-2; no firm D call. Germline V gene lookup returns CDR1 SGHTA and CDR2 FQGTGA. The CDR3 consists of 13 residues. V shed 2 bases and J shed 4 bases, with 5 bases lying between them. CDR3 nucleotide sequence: TGTGCCAGCAGCTTATTGTCCACCGGGGAGCTGTTTTTT. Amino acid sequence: CASSLLSTGELFF. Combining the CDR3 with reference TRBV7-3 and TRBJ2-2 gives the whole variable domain GAGVSQTPSNKVTEKGKYVELRCDPISGHTALYWYRQSLGQGPEFLIYFQGTGAADDSGLPNDRFFAVRPEGSVSTLKIQRTERGDSAVYLCASSLLSTGELFFGEGSRLTVL.

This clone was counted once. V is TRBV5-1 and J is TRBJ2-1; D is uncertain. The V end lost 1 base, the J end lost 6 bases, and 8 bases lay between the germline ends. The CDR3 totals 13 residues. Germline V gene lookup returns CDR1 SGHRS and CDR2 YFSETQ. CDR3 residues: CASSLNPSNEQFF. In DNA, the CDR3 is TGCGCCAGCAGCTTGAACCCCTCCAATGAGCAGTTCTTC.

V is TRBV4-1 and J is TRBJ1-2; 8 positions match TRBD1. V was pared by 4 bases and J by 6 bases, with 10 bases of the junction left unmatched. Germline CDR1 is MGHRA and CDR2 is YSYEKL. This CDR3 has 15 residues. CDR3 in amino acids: CASSPRPAGGNGYTF. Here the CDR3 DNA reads TGCGCCAGCAGCCCTCGGCCGGCAGGGGGCAATGGCTACACCTTC.

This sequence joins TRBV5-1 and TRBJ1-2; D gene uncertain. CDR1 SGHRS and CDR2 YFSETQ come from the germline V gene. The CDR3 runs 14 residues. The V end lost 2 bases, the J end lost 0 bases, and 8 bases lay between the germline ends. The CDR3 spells CASSFDTSNYGYTF. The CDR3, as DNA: TGCGCCAGCAGCTTCGACACGTCTAACTATGGCTACACCTTC.

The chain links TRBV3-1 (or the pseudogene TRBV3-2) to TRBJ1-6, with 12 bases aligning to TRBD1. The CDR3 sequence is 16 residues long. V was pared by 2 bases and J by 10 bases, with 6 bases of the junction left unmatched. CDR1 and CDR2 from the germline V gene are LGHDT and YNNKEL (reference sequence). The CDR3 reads CASSQSGTGGWSPLHF. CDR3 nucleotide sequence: TGTGCCAGCAGCCAATCCGGGACAGGGGGCTGGTCACCCCTCCACTTT.

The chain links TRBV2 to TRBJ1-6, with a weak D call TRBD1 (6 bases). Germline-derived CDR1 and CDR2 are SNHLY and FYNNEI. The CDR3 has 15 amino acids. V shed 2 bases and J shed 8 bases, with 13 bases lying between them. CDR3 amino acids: CASSEREGGYSPLHF. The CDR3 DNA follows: TGTGCCAGCAGTGAAAGGGAAGGGGGATATTCACCCCTCCACTTT. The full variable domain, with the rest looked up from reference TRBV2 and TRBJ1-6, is EPEVTQTPSHQVTQMGQEVILRCVPISNHLYFYWYRQILGQKVEFLVSFYNNEISEKSEIFDDQFSVERPDGSNFTLKIRSTKLEDSAMYFCASSEREGGYSPLHFGNGTRLTVT.

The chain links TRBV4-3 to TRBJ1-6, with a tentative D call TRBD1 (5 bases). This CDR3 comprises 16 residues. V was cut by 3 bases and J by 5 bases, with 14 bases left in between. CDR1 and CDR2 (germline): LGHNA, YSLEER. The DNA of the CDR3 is TGCGCCAGCAGCCATTCCGGAGACAGACATAATTCACCCCTCCACTTT. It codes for CASSHSGDRHNSPLHF.

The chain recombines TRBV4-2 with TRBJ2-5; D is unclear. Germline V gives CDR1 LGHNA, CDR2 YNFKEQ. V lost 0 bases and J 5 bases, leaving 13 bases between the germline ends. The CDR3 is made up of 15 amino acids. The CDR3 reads CASSQDGGRRETQYF. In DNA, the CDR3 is TGTGCCAGCAGCCAAGATGGTGGGCGCCGGGAGACCCAGTACTTC.

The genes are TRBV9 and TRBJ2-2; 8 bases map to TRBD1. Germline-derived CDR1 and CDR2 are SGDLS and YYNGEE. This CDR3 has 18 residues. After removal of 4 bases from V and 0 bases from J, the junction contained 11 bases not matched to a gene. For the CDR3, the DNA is TGTGCCAGCAGCCCCCTTGGGTGGACAGGGTCGAACACCGGGGAGCTGTTTTTT. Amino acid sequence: CASSPLGWTGSNTGELFF.